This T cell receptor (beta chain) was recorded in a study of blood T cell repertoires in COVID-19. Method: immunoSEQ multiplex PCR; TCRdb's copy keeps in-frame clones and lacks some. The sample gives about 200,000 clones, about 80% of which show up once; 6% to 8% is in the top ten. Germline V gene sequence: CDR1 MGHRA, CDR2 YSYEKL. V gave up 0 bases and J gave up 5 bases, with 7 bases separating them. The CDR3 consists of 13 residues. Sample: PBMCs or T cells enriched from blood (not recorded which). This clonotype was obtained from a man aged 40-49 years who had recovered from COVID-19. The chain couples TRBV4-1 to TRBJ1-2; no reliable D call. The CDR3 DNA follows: TGCGCCAGCAGCCAAGAGGAAGCGTATGGCTACACCTTC. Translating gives CASSQEEAYGYTF.